Listed below are T cell receptor beta chains from one sample, sequenced in a study of blood T cell repertoires in COVID-19. Repertoires were generated with immunoSEQ multiplex PCR, while TCRdb's copy carries only in-frame clones and drops some. The sample comprises a few hundred thousand clones, roughly 90% of which are singletons, and 9.5% rests with the top ten. The sequenced material came from PBMCs or T cells enriched from blood (not recorded which). The receptor set was obtained from a woman aged 40 to 55 who had recovered from COVID-19. The CDR3 runs from the conserved cysteine through the conserved F or W. D genes are given only for firm matches. Clone size is stated in some rows and not others, as once, few, many or a class when expanded.

TRBD2	TRBJ2-1	NA	TRBV27	CASSFGRGANEQFF
NA	TRBJ1-4	NA	TRBV2	CASSRGGEKLFF
TRBD1	TRBJ2-7	NA	TRBV19	CASSRRTWDSSYEQYF
NA	TRBJ1-6	NA	TRBV7-2	CASSLRAGEGSPLHF
NA	TRBJ1-2	NA	TRBV5-1	CASSLAGAGTTSGYTF
TRBD1	TRBJ2-2	once	TRBV9	CASSARQGNTGELFF
TRBD1	TRBJ1-3	NA	TRBV11-3	CASSFMGQSSGNTIYF
TRBD1	TRBJ1-6	NA	TRBV3-1/TRBV3-2	CASSRLTGGAFRNSPLHF
TRBD1	TRBJ2-1	NA	TRBV2	CASRYPGQGVYNEQFF
TRBD1	TRBJ1-5	once	TRBV4-3	CASSQEPTGRNQPQHF
NA	TRBJ2-7	NA	TRBV21-1	CASSKRRLSWVEERSYEQYF
NA	TRBJ1-1	NA	TRBV30	CAWSVGVGTEAFF
NA	TRBJ1-1	NA	TRBV19	CASSIWEGNTEAFF
TRBD1	TRBJ2-1	NA	TRBV11-2	CASSLAAGTEYNEQFF
TRBD1	TRBJ1-1	NA	TRBV19	CASKVGTANTEAFF
TRBD2	TRBJ2-2	NA	TRBV15	CATSSRLATGELFF
NA	TRBJ1-2	NA	TRBV4-1	CASSQGGLGKGYTF
NA	TRBJ1-1	NA	TRBV4-1	CASSGDTEAFF
TRBD2	TRBJ2-7	NA	TRBV11-3	CASSIAGELYEQYF
NA	TRBJ1-2	NA	TRBV30	CAWSQKMGGPYGYTF
TRBD2	TRBJ2-5	NA	TRBV10-2	CASSDFGTSGGETQYF
NA	TRBJ1-5	NA	TRBV18	CASSPTREGWDPNQPQHF
TRBD2	TRBJ2-7	NA	TRBV19	CASSMAGGPYEQYF
TRBD1	TRBJ1-2	NA	TRBV29-1	CSVDRGTNYGYTF
TRBD1	TRBJ2-7	NA	TRBV30	CAWNSGTDQIF